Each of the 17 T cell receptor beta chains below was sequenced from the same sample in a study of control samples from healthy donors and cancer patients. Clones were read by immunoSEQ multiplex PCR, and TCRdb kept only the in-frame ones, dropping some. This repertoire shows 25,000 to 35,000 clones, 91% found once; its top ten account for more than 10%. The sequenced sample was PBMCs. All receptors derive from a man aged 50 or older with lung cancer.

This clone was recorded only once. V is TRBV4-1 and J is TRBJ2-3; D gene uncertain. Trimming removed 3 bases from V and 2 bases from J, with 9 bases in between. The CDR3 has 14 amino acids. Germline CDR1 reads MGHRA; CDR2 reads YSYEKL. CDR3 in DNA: TGCGCCAGCAGCCAGAGCGACAACACAGATACGCAGTATTTT. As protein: CASSQSDNTDTQYF.

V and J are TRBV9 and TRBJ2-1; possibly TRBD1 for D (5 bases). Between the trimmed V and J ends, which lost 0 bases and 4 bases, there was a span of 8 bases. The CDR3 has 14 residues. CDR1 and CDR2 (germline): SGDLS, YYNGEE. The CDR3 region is CASSVATGYNEQFF. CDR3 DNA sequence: TGTGCCAGCAGCGTAGCTACAGGTTACAATGAGCAGTTCTTC.

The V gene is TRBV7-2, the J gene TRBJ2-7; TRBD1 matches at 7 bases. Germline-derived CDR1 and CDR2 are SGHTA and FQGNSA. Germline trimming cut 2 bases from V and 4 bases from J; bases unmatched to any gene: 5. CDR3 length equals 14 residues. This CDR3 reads CASSLLGGAYEQYF. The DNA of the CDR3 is TGTGCCAGCAGCTTATTAGGGGGCGCGTACGAGCAGTACTTC. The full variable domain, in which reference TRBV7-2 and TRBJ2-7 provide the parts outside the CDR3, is GAGVSQSPSNKVTEKGKDVELRCDPISGHTALYWYRQSLGQGLEFLIYFQGNSAPDKSGLPSDRFSAERTGGSVSTLTIQRTQQEDSAVYLCASSLLGGAYEQYFGPGTRLTVT.

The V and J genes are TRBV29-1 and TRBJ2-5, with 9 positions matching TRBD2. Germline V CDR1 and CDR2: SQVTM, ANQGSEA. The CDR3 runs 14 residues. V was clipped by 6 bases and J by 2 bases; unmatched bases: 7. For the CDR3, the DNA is TGCAGCGTCCTAGCGGGGTCCGGACAAGAGACCCAGTACTTC. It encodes CSVLAGSGQETQYF.

The CDR3 nucleotides are TGTGCCAGTAGTAACCCGGGACAGGGGGTAGAAAAACTGTTTTTT. Translated: CASSNPGQGVEKLFF. J is TRBJ1-4 and V is TRBV19; 11 nucleotides line up with TRBD1. CDR3 size: 15 residues. Per the germline V gene, CDR1 is LNHDA and CDR2 is SQIVND (reference sequence). V shed 4 bases and J 8 bases; nucleotides not matched to a gene: 6. Filled out from reference TRBV19 and TRBJ1-4, the complete variable domain reads DGGITQSPKYLFRKEGQNVTLSCEQNLNHDAMYWYRQDPGQGLRLIYYSQIVNDFQKGDIAEGYSVSREKKESFPLTVTSAQKNPTAFYLCASSNPGQGVEKLFFGSGTQLSVL.

As DNA, the CDR3 is TGTGCCAGCAGAAACAGGGGAAATGAGCAGTTCTTC. This translates into CASRNRGNEQFF. The chain carries TRBV5-6 and TRBJ2-1; 7 nucleotides agree with TRBD1. This CDR3 contains 12 residues. Germline CDR1 and CDR2: SGHDT and YYEEEE. J lost 7 bases, V lost 5 bases, and 3 bases had no gene match.

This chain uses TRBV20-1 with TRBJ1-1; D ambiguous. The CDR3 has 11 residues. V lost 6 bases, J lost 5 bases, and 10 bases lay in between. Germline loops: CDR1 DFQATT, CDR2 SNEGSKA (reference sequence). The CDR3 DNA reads TGCAGTGCCATTGTATGGACTGAAGCTTTCTTT. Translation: CSAIVWTEAFF.

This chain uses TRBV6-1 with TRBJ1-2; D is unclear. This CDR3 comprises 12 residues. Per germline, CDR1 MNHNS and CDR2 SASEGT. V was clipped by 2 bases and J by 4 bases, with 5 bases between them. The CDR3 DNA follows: TGTGCCAGCAGTGAAACCTTCTATGGCTACACCTTC. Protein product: CASSETFYGYTF.

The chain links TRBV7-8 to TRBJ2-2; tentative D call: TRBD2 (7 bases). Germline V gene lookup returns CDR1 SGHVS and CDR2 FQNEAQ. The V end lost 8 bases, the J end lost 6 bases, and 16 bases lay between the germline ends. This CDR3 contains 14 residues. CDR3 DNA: TGTGCCAGCGGGGGGGCCGGGTTCGCCGGGGAGCTGTTTTTT. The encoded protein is CASGGAGFAGELFF.

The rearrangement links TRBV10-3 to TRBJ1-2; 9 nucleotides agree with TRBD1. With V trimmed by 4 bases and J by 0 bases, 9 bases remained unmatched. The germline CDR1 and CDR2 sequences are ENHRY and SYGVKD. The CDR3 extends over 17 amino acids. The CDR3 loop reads CAISAGRTGDTNYGYTF. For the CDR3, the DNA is TGTGCCATCAGTGCGGGCCGGACAGGGGACACTAACTATGGCTACACCTTC.

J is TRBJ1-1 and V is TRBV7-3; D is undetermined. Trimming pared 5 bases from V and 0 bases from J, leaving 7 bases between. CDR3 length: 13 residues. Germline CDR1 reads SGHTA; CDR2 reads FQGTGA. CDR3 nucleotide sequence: TGTGCCAGCAGCCTTACCATGAACACTGAAGCTTTCTTT. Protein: CASSLTMNTEAFF.

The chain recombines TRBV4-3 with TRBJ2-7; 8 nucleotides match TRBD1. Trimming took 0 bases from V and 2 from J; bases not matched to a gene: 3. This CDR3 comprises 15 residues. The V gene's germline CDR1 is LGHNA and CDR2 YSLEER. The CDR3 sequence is CASSQDSRGPYEQYF. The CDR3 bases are TGCGCCAGCAGCCAAGATTCCAGGGGGCCCTACGAGCAGTACTTC.

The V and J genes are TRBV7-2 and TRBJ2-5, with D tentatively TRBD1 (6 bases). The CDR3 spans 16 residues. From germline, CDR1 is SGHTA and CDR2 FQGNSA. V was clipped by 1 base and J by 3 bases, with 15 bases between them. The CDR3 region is CASSLDRVGSKETQYF. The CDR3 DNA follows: TGTGCCAGCAGCTTAGACAGGGTTGGGTCCAAAGAGACCCAGTACTTC.

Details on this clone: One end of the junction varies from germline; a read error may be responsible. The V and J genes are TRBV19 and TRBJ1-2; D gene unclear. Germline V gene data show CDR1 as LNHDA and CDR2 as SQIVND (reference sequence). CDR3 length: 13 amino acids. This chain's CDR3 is CASSPLDGYGHTF. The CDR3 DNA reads TGTGCCAGTAGTCCTTTGGACGGGTATGGCCACACCTTC.

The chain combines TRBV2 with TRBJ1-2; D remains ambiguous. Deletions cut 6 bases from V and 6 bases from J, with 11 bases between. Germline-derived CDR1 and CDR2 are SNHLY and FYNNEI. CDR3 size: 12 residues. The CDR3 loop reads CASRRVRDGYTF. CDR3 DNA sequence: TGTGCCAGCAGACGGGTTAGGGATGGCTACACCTTC.

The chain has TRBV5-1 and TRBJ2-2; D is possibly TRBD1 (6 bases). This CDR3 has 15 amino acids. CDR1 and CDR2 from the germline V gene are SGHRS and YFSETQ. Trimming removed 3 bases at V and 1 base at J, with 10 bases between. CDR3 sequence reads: CASSSTGLNTGELFF. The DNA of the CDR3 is TGCGCCAGCAGCTCCACAGGGTTGAACACCGGGGAGCTGTTTTTT.

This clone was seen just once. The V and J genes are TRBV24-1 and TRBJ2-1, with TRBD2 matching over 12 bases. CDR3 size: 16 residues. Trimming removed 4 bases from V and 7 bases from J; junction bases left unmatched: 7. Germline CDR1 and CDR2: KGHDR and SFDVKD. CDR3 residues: CATSDSSGGAVNEQFF. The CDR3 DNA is TGTGCCACCAGTGACTCTAGCGGGGGGGCCGTTAATGAGCAGTTCTTC.